The sequence of this TCR beta chain was determined in a study of cytomegalovirus exposure and HLA in healthy donors. Study outcomes and limitations: Previous analysis showed most TCR beta V segments were productive about 90% or about 30% of the time.

In the PCR, 60 Vbeta and 13 Jbeta primers were used. TCRdb's copy holds only in-frame clones and misses some; the assay was immunoSEQ multiplex PCR. The sample has some 140,000 clones, roughly 77% seen once. The germline CDR1 and CDR2 sequences are SGDLS and YYNGEE. V was cut by 2 bases and J by 9 bases, with 27 bases left in between. CDR3 length equals 18 residues. On this clone itself: The antigen remains unidentified.

This chain links TRBV9 with TRBJ2-1; weak D call: TRBD2 (6 bases). The sequenced sample was PBMCs. The receptor's source is a man between 25 and 39 years old in good health and CMV-seropositive. CDR3 loop: CASSVFPPRDWSDGEQFF. The CDR3 DNA reads TGTGCCAGCAGCGTGTTCCCTCCGCGGGACTGGTCTGATGGTGAGCAGTTCTTC.